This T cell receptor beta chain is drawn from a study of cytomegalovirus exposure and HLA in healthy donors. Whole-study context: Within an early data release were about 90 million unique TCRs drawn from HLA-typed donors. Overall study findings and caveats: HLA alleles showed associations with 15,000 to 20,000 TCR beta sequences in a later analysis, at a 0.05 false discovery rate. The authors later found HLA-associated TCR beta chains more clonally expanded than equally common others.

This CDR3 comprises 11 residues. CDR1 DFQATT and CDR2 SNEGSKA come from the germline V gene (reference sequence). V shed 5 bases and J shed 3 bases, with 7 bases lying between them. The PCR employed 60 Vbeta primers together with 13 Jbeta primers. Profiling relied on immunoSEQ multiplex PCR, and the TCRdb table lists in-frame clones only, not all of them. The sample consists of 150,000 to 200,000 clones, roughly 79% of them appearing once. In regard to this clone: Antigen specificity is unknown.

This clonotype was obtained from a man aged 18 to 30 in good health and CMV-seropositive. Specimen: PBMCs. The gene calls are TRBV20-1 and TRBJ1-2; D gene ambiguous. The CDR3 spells CSALVHYGYTF. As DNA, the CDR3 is TGCAGTGCTTTAGTGCACTATGGCTACACCTTC.